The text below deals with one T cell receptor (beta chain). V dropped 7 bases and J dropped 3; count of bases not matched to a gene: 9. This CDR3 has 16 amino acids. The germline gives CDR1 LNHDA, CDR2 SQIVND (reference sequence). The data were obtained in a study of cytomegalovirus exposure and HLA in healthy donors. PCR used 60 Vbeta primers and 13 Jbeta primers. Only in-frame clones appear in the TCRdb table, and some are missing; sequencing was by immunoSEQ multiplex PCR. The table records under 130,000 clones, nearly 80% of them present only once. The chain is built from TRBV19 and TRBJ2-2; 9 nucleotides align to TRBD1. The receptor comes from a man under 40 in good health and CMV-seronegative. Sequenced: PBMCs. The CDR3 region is CASIMRRTGDTGELFF. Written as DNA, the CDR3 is TGTGCCAGTATCATGAGGAGGACAGGGGACACCGGGGAGCTGTTTTTT.